This T cell receptor (beta chain) originates from a study of blood T cell repertoires in COVID-19. Study details: PBMCs, B-cell-depleted T cells, or T cells were the source of the cDNA or gDNA that made up the material.

Profiling relied on immunoSEQ multiplex PCR, and the TCRdb table lists in-frame clones only, not all of them. The repertoire has approximately 230,000 clones, approximately 82% of them found once; the top ten carry about 15%. The CDR3 runs to 13 residues. The germline CDR1 and CDR2 sequences are SEHNR and FQNEAQ (reference sequence). Trimming removed 5 bases from V and 1 base from J, with 5 bases in between. The age range of participants was 18 to 89 years, with residence in about two dozen US areas. Categorization into cohorts depended on clinical history that participants reported. Donors in Cohort 3 counted as recovered after two negative PCRs, clearance, or symptom resolution.

The chain joins TRBV7-9 to TRBJ2-2; D not certain. The sequence was collected from a man between 40 and 49 years old who had recovered from COVID-19. Sequencing input: PBMCs or T cells enriched from blood (not recorded which). The CDR3 DNA sequence: TGTGCCAGCAGCCCCAAGAACACCGGGGAGCTGTTTTTT. It translates to CASSPKNTGELFF.